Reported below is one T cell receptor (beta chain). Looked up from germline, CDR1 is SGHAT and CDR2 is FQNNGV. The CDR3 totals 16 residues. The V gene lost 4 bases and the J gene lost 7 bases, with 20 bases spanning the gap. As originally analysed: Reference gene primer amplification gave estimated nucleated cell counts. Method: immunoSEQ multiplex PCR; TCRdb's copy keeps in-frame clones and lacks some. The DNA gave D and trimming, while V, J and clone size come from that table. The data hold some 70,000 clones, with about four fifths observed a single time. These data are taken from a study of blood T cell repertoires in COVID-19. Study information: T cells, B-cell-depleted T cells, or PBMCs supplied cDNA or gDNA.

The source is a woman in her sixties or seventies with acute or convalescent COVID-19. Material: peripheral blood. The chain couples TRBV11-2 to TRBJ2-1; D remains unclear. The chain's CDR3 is CASSSAFGYDTNEQFF. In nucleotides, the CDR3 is TGTGCCAGCAGCTCGGCTTTTGGGTACGACACTAATGAGCAGTTCTTC.